This TCR beta chain was sequenced for a study of shared clonotypes between healthy human individuals. Study-level background: In total, the donors were a couple of women and three men aged 18 to 49.

The CDR3 has 13 residues. CDR1 is MGHRA and CDR2 is YSYEKL in the germline V gene. V trimming: 4 bases; J trimming: 3 bases; junction bases outside the gene matches: 1. Original methodology: ImmunoSEQ output held junction-only sequences without quality scores, so filtering differed. Here immunoSEQ multiplex PCR was the method, and the copy in TCRdb shows in-frame clones only, minus some. The V and J calls and clone size were taken over from that table, and D and trimming were inferred from the DNA. The data show more than 400,000 clones, with 81% seen just once and 9.5% to 15% held by the top ten. The receptor was derived from a woman between 35 and 50 years old in good health. Some clones in this sample may be carry-over from other donors' samples. The specimen was PBMCs. The chain joins TRBV4-1 to TRBJ2-3; 7 bases are a match to TRBD2. The DNA for the CDR3 is TGCGCCAGCAGCCGACTAGCTACAGATACGCAGTATTTT. This sequence encodes CASSRLATDTQYF.